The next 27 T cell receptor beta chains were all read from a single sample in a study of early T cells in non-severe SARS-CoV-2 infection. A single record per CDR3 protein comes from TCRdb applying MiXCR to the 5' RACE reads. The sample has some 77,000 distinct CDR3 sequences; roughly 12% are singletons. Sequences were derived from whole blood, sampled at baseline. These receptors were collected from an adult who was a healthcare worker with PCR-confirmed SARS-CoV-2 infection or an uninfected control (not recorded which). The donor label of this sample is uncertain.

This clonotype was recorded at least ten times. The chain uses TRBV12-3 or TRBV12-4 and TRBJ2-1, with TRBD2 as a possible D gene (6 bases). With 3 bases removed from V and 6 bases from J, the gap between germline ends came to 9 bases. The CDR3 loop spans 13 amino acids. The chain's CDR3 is CASSLLARNEQFF. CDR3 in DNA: TGTGCCAGCAGTTTGCTAGCGCGCAATGAGCAGTTCTTC.

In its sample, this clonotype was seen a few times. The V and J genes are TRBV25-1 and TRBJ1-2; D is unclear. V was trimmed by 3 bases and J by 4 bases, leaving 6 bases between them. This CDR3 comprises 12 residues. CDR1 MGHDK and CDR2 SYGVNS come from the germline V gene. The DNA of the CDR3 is TGTGCCAGCAGTGAGGGTTCCTATGGCTACACCTTC. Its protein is CASSEGSYGYTF.

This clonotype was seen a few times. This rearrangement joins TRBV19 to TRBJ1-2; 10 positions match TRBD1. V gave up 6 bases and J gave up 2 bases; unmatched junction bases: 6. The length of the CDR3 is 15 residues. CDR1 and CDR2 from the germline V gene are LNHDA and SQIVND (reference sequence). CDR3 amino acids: CASSGGTGENYGYTF. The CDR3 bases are TGTGCCAGTAGCGGTGGGACAGGGGAGAACTATGGCTACACCTTC.

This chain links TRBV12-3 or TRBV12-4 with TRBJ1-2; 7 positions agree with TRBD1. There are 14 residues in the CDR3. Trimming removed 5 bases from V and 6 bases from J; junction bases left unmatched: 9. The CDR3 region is CASSRDSMGNGYTF. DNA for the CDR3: TGTGCCAGCAGTCGGGACAGCATGGGGAATGGCTACACCTTC.

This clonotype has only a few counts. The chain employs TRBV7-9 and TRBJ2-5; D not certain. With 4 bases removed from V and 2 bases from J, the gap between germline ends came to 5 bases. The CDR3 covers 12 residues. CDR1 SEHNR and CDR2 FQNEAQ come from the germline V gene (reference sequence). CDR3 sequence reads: CASSSLQETQYF. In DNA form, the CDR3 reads TGTGCCAGCAGCTCGTTACAAGAGACCCAGTACTTC.

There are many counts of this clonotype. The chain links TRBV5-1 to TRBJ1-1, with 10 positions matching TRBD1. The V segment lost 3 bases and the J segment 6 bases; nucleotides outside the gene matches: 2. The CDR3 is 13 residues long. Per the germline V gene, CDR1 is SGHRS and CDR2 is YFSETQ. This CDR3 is CASSWGTGAEAFF. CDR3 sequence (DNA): TGCGCCAGCAGCTGGGGGACAGGGGCTGAAGCTTTCTTT.

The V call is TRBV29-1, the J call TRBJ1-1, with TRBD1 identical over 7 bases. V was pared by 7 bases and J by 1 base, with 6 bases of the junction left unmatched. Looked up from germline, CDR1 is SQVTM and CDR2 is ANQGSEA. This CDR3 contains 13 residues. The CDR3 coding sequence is TGCAGCGCTGGGGACAGACGGAACACTGAAGCTTTCTTT. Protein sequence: CSAGDRRNTEAFF.

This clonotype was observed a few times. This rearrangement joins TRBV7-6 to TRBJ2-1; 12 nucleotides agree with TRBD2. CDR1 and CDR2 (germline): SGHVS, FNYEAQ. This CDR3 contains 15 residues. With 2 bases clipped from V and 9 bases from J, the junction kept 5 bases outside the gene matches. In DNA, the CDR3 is TGTGCCAGCAGCTTACTAGCGGGAGGGCTCGGTGAGCAGTTCTTC. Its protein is CASSLLAGGLGEQFF.

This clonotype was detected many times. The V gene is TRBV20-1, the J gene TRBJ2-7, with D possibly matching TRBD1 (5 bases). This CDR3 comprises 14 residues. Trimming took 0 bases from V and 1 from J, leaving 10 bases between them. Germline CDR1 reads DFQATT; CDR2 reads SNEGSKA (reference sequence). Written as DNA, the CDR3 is TGCAGTGCTAGAGATTGGGGCAGGTCCTACGAGCAGTACTTC. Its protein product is CSARDWGRSYEQYF.

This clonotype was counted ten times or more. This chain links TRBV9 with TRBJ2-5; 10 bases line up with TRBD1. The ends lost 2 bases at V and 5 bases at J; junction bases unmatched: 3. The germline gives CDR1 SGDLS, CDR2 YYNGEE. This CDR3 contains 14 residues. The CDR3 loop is CASSVTGGAETQYF. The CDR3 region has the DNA TGTGCCAGCAGCGTGACAGGGGGCGCGGAGACCCAGTACTTC.

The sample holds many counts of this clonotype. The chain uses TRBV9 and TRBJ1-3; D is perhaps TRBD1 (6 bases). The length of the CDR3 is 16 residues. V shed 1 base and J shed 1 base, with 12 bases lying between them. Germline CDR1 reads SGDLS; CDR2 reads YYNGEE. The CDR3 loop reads CASSVSGTPSGNTIYF. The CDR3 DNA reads TGTGCCAGCAGCGTATCCGGGACACCGTCTGGAAACACCATATATTTT.

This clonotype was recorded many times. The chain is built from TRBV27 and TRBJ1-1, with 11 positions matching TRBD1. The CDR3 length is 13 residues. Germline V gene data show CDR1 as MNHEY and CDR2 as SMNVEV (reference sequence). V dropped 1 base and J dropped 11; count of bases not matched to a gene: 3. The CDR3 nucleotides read TGTGCCAGCAGTTTATGGACAGGGGGCGAGGCTTTCTTT. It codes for CASSLWTGGEAFF.

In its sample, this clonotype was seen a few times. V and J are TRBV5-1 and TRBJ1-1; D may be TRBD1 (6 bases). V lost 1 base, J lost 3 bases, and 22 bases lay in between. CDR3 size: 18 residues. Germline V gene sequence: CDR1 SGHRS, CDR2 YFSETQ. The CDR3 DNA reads TGCGCCAGCAGCTTGAATCCGGGACCAGGGGTTCGGGACACTGAAGCTTTCTTT. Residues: CASSLNPGPGVRDTEAFF. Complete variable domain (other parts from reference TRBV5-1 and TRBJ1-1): KAGVTQTPRYLIKTRGQQVTLSCSPISGHRSVSWYQQTPGQGLQFLFEYFSETQRNKGNFPGRFSGRQFSNSRSEMNVSTLELGDSALYLCASSLNPGPGVRDTEAFFGQGTRLTVV.

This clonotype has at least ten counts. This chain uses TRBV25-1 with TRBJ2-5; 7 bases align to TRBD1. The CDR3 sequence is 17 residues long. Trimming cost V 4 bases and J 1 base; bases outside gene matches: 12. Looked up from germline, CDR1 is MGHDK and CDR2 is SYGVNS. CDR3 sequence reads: CASSGGRQGTIQETQYF. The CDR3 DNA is TGTGCCAGCAGTGGGGGGAGACAGGGAACGATCCAAGAGACCCAGTACTTC.

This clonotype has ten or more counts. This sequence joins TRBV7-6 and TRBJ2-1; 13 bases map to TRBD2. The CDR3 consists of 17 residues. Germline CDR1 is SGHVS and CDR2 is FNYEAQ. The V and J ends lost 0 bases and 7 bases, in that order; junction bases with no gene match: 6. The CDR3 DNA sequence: TGTGCCAGCAGCTTAGCTTGGGGACTAGCGGGGATTAATGAGCAGTTCTTC. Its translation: CASSLAWGLAGINEQFF. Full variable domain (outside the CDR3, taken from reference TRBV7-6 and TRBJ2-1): GAGVSQSPRYKVTKRGQDVALRCDPISGHVSLYWYRQALGQGPEFLTYFNYEAQQDKSGLPNDRFSAERPEGSISTLTIQRTEQRDSAMYRCASSLAWGLAGINEQFFGPGTRLTVL.

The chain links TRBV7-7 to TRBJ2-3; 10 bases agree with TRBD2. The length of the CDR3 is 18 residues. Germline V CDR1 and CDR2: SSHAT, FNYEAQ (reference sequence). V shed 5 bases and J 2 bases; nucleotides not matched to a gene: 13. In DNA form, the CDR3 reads TGTGCCAGCAGCCGATTATTAAGGACTAGCGGTTCCACAGATACGCAGTATTTT. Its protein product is CASSRLLRTSGSTDTQYF.

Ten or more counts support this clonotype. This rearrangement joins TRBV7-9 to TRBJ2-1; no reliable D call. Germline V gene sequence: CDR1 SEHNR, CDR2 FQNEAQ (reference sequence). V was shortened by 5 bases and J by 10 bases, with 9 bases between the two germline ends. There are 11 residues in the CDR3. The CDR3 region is CASSPTVEQFF. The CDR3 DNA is TGTGCCAGCAGCCCTACGGTAGAGCAGTTCTTC.

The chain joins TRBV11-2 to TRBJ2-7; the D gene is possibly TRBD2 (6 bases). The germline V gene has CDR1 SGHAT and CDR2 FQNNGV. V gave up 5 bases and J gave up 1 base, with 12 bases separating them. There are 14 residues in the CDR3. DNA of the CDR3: TGTGCCAGCAGCCGCGCGACTAGTTCCTACGAGCAGTACTTC. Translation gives CASSRATSSYEQYF.

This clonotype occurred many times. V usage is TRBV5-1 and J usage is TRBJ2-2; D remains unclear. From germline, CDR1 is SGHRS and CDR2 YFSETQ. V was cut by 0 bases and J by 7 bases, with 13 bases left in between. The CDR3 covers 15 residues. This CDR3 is CASSLESSVYGELFF. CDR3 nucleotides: TGCGCCAGCAGCTTGGAGAGTTCGGTGTACGGGGAGCTGTTTTTT. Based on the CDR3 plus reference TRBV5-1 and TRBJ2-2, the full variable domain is KAGVTQTPRYLIKTRGQQVTLSCSPISGHRSVSWYQQTPGQGLQFLFEYFSETQRNKGNFPGRFSGRQFSNSRSEMNVSTLELGDSALYLCASSLESSVYGELFFGEGSRLTVL.

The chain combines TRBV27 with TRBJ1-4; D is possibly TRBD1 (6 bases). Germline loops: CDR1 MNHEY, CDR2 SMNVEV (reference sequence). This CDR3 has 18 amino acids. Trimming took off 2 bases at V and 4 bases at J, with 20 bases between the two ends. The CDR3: CASSLQGAGALVNEKLFF. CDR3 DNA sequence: TGTGCCAGCAGTTTACAGGGCGCGGGGGCACTAGTTAATGAAAAACTGTTTTTT. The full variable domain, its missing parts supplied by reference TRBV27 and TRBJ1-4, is EAQVTQNPRYLITVTGKKLTVTCSQNMNHEYMSWYRQDPGLGLRQIYYSMNVEVTDKGDVPEGYKVSRKEKRNFPLILESPSPNQTSLYFCASSLQGAGALVNEKLFFGSGTQLSVL.

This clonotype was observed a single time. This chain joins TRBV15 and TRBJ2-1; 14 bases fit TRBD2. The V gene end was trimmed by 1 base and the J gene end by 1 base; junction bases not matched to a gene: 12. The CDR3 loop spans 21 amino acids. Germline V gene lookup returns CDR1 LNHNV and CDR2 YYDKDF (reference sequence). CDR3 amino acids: CATSRGGGRTSGRKSYNEQFF. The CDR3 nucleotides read TGTGCCACCAGCAGAGGAGGCGGGAGGACTAGCGGGAGGAAATCCTACAATGAGCAGTTCTTC. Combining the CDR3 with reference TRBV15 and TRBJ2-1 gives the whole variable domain DAMVIQNPRYQVTQFGKPVTLSCSQTLNHNVMYWYQQKSSQAPKLLFHYYDKDFNNEADTPDNFQSRRPNTSFCFLDIRSPGLGDTAMYLCATSRGGGRTSGRKSYNEQFFGPGTRLTVL.

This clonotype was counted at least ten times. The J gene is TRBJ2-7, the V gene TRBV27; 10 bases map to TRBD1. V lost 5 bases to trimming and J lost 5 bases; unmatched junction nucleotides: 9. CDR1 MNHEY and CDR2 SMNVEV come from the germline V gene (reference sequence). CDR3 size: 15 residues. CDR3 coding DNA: TGTGCCAGCAGTCCAAGGGACAGGGGATCCCACGAGCAGTACTTC. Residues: CASSPRDRGSHEQYF.

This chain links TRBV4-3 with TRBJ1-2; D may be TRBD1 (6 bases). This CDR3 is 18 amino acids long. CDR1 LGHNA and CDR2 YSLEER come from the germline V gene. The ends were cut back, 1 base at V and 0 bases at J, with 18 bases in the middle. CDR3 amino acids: CASSQGRWMGTTNYGYTF. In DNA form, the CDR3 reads TGCGCCAGCAGCCAAGGACGGTGGATGGGGACAACTAACTATGGCTACACCTTC.

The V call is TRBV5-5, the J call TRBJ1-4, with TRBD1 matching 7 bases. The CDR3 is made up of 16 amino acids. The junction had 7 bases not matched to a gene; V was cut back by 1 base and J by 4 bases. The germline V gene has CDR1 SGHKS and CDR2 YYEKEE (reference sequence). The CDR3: CASSLHPGQNNEKLFF. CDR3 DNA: TGTGCCAGCAGCTTGCATCCGGGACAGAATAATGAAAAACTGTTTTTT.

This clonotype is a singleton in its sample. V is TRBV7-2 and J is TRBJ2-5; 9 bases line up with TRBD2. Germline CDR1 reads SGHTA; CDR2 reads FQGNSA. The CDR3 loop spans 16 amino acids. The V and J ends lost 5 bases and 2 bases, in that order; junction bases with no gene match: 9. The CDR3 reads CASSPASGATQETQYF. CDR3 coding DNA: TGTGCCAGCAGCCCAGCTAGCGGGGCGACACAAGAGACCCAGTACTTC.

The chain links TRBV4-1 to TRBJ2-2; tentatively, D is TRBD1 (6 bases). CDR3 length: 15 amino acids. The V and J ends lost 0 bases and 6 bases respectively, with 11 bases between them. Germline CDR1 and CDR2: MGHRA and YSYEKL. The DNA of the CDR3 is TGCGCCAGCAGCCAAGATCTAGGGGGTTCCGGGGAGCTGTTTTTT. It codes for CASSQDLGGSGELFF.

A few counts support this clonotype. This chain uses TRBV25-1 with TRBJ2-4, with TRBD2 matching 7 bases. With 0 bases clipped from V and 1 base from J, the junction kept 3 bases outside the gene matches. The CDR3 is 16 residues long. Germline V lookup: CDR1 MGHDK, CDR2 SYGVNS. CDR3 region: CASSEYGEGAKNIQYF. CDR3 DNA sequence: TGTGCCAGCAGTGAATACGGGGAGGGGGCCAAAAACATTCAGTACTTC.